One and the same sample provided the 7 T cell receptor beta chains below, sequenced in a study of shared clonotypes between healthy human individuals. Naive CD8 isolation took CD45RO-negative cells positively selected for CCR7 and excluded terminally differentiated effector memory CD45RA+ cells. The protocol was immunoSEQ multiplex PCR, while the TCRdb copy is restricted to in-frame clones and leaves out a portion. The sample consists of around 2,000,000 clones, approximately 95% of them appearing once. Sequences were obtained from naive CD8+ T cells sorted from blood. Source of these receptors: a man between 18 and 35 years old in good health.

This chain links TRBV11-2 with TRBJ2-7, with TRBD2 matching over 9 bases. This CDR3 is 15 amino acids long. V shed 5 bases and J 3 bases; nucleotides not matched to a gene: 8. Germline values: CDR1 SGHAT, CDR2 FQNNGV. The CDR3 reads CASSDSGSAGYEQYF. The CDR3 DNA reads TGTGCCAGCAGCGATAGCGGGAGTGCAGGCTACGAGCAGTACTTC.

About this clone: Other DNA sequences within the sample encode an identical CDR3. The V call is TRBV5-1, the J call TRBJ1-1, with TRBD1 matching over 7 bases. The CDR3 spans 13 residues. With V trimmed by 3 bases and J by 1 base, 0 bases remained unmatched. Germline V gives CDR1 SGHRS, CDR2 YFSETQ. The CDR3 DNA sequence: TGCGCCAGCAGCTGGGACAGGAACACTGAAGCTTTCTTT. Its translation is CASSWDRNTEAFF. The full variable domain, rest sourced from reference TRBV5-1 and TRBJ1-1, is KAGVTQTPRYLIKTRGQQVTLSCSPISGHRSVSWYQQTPGQGLQFLFEYFSETQRNKGNFPGRFSGRQFSNSRSEMNVSTLELGDSALYLCASSWDRNTEAFFGQGTRLTVV.

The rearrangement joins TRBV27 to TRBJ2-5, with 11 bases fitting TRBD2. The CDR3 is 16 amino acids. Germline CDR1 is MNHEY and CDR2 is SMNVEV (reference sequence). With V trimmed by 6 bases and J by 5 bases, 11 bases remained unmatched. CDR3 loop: CASSQGLAADLETQYF. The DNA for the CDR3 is TGTGCCAGCAGCCAGGGACTAGCGGCGGATTTGGAGACCCAGTACTTC.

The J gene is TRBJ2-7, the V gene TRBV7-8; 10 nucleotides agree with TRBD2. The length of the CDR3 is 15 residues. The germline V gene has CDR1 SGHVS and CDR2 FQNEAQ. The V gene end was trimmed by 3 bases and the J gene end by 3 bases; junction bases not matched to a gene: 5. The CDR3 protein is CASSLEREGYYEQYF. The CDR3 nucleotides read TGTGCCAGCAGCTTGGAGCGGGAGGGTTACTACGAGCAGTACTTC. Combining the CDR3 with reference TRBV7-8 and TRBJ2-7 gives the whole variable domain GAGVSQSPRYKVAKRGQDVALRCDPISGHVSLFWYQQALGQGPEFLTYFQNEAQLDKSGLPSDRFFAERPEGSVSTLKIQRTQQEDSAVYLCASSLEREGYYEQYFGPGTRLTVT.

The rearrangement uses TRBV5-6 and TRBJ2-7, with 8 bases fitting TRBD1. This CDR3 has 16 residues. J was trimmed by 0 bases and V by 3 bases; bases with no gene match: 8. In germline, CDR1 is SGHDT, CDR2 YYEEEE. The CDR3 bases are TGTGCCAGCAGCTCTCGACAGGGGCTTAGCTCCTACGAGCAGTACTTC. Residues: CASSSRQGLSSYEQYF.

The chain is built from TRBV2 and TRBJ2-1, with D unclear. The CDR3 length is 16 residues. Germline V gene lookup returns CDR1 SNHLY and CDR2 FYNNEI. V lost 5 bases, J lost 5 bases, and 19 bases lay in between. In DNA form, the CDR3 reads TGTGCCAGCAGTTTAGGGATGGGGTACCCTGACAATGAGCAGTTCTTC. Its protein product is CASSLGMGYPDNEQFF.

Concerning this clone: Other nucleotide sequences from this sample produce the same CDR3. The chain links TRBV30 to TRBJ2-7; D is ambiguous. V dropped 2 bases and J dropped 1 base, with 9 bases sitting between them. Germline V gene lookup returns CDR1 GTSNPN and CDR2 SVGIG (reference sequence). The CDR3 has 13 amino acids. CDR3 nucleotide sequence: TGTGCCTGGAGTACGGGTTATTCCTACGAGCAGTACTTC. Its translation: CAWSTGYSYEQYF.